Following are 21 T cell receptor beta chains from one sample sequenced in a study of regulatory T cells in long-lasting Graves disease. CDR3 regions were amplified by Arm-PCR using iRepertoire HTBI primers to build TCR beta libraries. TCRdb redid the calling of the multiplex PCR reads with MiXCR, one entry per CDR3 protein. Among about 310,000 distinct CDR3 sequences listed, about a sixth were seen once. The time point: newly diagnosed GD, antithyroid drugs for less than 3 months. Generation of the TCR library employed RNA extracted from PBMCs. This specimen was peripheral blood mononuclear cells (PBMCs), taken at new diagnosis, from a patient treated with antithyroid drugs. The receptors derive from a female donor with Graves disease.

In this sample, this clonotype turned up a few times. V usage is TRBV25-1 and J usage is TRBJ2-3, with TRBD2 matching 8 bases. Germline trimming cut 9 bases from V and 14 bases from J; bases unmatched to any gene: 16. Germline V gene data show CDR1 as MGHDK and CDR2 as SYGVNS. The CDR3 loop spans 13 amino acids. The CDR3 region is CASRLAGGSGGYF. In DNA form, the CDR3 reads TGTGCCAGTAGGTTGGCGGGAGGCTCCGGAGGGTATTTT. Using reference TRBV25-1 and TRBJ2-3 for the parts outside the CDR3, the full variable domain is EADIYQTPRYLVIGTGKKITLECSQTMGHDKMYWYQQDPGMELHLIHYSYGVNSTEKGDLSSESTVSRIRTEHFPLTLESARPSHTSQYLCASRLAGGSGGYFGPGTRLTVL.

V gene TRBV20-1 combines with J gene TRBJ2-7; 7 bases line up with TRBD2. The germline V gene has CDR1 DFQATT and CDR2 SNEGSKA (reference sequence). V lost 0 bases, J lost 4 bases, and 9 bases stayed unmatched. This CDR3 has 15 amino acids. CDR3 residues: CSAREEGGPKYEQYF. In nucleotides, the CDR3 is TGCAGTGCTAGAGAGGAGGGAGGGCCCAAATACGAGCAGTACTTC.

There are a few counts of this clonotype. This rearrangement joins TRBV20-1 to TRBJ1-4; D is unclear. Germline V CDR1 and CDR2: DFQATT, SNEGSKA (reference sequence). This CDR3 comprises 14 residues. Trimming took off 2 bases at V and 3 bases at J, with 10 bases between the two ends. The CDR3 DNA sequence: TGCAGTGCTAGATCCCCGACATCTAATGAAAAACTGTTTTTT. This sequence encodes CSARSPTSNEKLFF.

The V call is TRBV2, the J call TRBJ1-5, with 7 bases aligning to TRBD1. Per germline, CDR1 SNHLY and CDR2 FYNNEI. The V segment lost 5 bases and the J segment 4 bases; nucleotides outside the gene matches: 5. This CDR3 comprises 14 residues. The CDR3 DNA reads TGTGCCAGCAGTCGACAGGGACTAAATCAGCCCCAGCATTTT. Protein sequence: CASSRQGLNQPQHF.

About this clonotype: This sequence may be a read error, since a much larger clone differs from it by one base. J is TRBJ2-3 and V is TRBV11-2; D is perhaps TRBD1 (6 bases). The CDR3 covers 13 residues. Per the germline V gene, CDR1 is SGHAT and CDR2 is FQNNGV. In DNA, the CDR3 is TGTGCCAGCAGCTTATCTGGGGGCGGTGAAGCTTCCTTT. This codes for CASSLSGGGEASF. The variable domain in full, with the rest retrieved from reference TRBV11-2 and TRBJ2-3, is EAGVAQSPRYKIIEKRQSVAFWCNPISGHATLYWYQQILGQGPKLLIQFQNNGVVDDSQLPKDRFSAERLKGVDSTLKIQPAKLEDSAVYLCASSLSGGGEASFGPGTRLTVL.

In its sample, this clonotype was seen once. V usage is TRBV19 and J usage is TRBJ1-2; D may be TRBD1 (5 bases). The germline V gene encodes CDR1 LNHDA and CDR2 SQIVND (reference sequence). V lost 7 bases and J lost 1, with 16 bases in between. This CDR3 has 15 amino acids. The CDR3 bases are TGTGCCAGTACCCCAACAGGTAGTAGTAACTATGGCTACACCTTC. It encodes CASTPTGSSNYGYTF.

This clonotype was seen ten or more times. V usage is TRBV28 and J usage is TRBJ2-7, with D maybe TRBD2 (6 bases). The CDR3 runs to 12 residues. CDR1 and CDR2 (germline): MDHEN, SYDVKM. Trimming took 4 bases from V and 7 from J, leaving 11 bases between them. The CDR3 loop is CASSWGEREQYF. The CDR3 region has the DNA TGTGCCAGCAGTTGGGGGGAAAGGGAGCAGTACTTC.

V is TRBV7-2 and J is TRBJ1-4, with 7 bases that match TRBD1. Germline V gene lookup returns CDR1 SGHTA and CDR2 FQGNSA. This CDR3 has 17 amino acids. J was trimmed by 7 bases and V by 5 bases; bases with no gene match: 16. The CDR3 loop is CASSPHSYDREGEKLFF. In DNA form, the CDR3 reads TGTGCCAGCAGCCCTCACTCCTACGACAGGGAGGGTGAAAAACTGTTTTTT.

This clonotype was seen ten or more times. CDR3 nucleotides: TGTGCCAGCAGCTTTAGCGGGAGGGTCGGCCATGAGCAGTTCTTC. It specifies CASSFSGRVGHEQFF. The chain recombines TRBV7-9 with TRBJ2-1; TRBD2 matches at 11 bases. The germline CDR1 and CDR2 sequences are SEHNR and FQNEAQ (reference sequence). V lost 3 bases to trimming and J lost 8 bases; unmatched junction nucleotides: 6. The CDR3 length is 15 residues.

The sample holds many counts of this clonotype. The chain uses TRBV15 and TRBJ2-3; the D gene is possibly TRBD1 (7 bases). With 0 bases removed from V and 2 bases from J, the gap between germline ends came to 30 bases. This CDR3 is built from 22 residues. Germline CDR1 LNHNV, CDR2 YYDKDF (reference sequence). Written as DNA, the CDR3 is TGTGCCACCAGCAGAGATAGGGGTCAAGAGGGGGCACTAGCCCAATCCACAGATACGCAGTATTTT. This encodes CATSRDRGQEGALAQSTDTQYF.

The chain has TRBV5-8 and TRBJ2-7, with 11 positions matching TRBD1. Per the germline V gene, CDR1 is SGHTS and CDR2 is YDEGEE. J gave up 1 base and V 5 bases, and 8 bases lay outside the gene matches. The length of the CDR3 is 16 residues. This CDR3 reads CASSIPGQGGSYEQYF. CDR3 DNA sequence: TGTGCCAGCAGTATACCGGGACAGGGGGGTTCCTACGAGCAGTACTTC.

Many counts were recorded for this clonotype. The chain carries TRBV6-1 and TRBJ2-1, with a weak D call TRBD1 (6 bases). The germline V gene has CDR1 MNHNS and CDR2 SASEGT. The ends were cut back, 6 bases at V and 10 bases at J, with 16 bases in the middle. The CDR3 loop spans 13 amino acids. The chain's CDR3 is CASRPGVTGEQFF. The CDR3 nucleotides read TGTGCCAGCAGACCAGGGGTGACGGGGGAGCAGTTCTTC.

This clonotype was observed a handful of times. The rearrangement uses TRBV3-1 and TRBJ2-7; D perhaps matches TRBD2 (5 bases). Per the germline V gene, CDR1 is LGHDT and CDR2 is YNNKEL (reference sequence). Trimming removed 3 bases from V and 5 bases from J, with 8 bases in between. This CDR3 is built from 12 residues. This CDR3 reads CASSQGADEQYF. The CDR3 coding sequence is TGTGCCAGCAGCCAGGGAGCGGACGAGCAGTACTTC.

This clonotype was counted many times. CDR3 region: CASSPGGDTGLEAEQFF. The CDR3 nucleotides read TGTGCCAGCAGCCCGGGGGGGGACACGGGACTAGAAGCTGAGCAGTTCTTC. The rearrangement links TRBV3-1 to TRBJ2-1; 8 nucleotides align to TRBD2. Germline-derived CDR1 and CDR2 are LGHDT and YNNKEL (reference sequence). The CDR3 extends over 17 amino acids. Trimming took 4 bases from V and 9 from J; bases not matched to a gene: 17.

The rearrangement uses TRBV15 and TRBJ1-5; D is undetermined. The germline CDR1 and CDR2 sequences are LNHNV and YYDKDF (reference sequence). The ends were cut back, 0 bases at V and 0 bases at J, with 15 bases in the middle. The CDR3 has 18 amino acids. The chain's CDR3 is CATSRDWSTKYSNQPQHF. As DNA, the CDR3 is TGTGCCACCAGCAGAGATTGGTCGACAAAATATAGCAATCAGCCCCAGCATTTT.

Ten or more counts support this clonotype. Its ends do not fully match the called genes, so a read error is possible. The chain employs TRBV28 and TRBJ1-4, with a possible D match to TRBD1 (6 bases). The germline V gene has CDR1 MDHEN and CDR2 SYDVKM. The CDR3 runs 14 residues. CDR3 sequence: CASRMDRTYEKLFF. DNA of the CDR3: TGTGCCAGCAGGATGGACAGAACTTATGAAAAACTGTTTTTT.

This clonotype was seen ten or more times. V and J are TRBV6-1 and TRBJ1-1; the D is unclear. The germline V and J ends were trimmed by 8 bases and 1 base, with 8 bases remaining between them. The length of the CDR3 is 12 residues. Per germline, CDR1 MNHNS and CDR2 SASEGT. In nucleotides, the CDR3 is TGTGCCAGCCAGGCGGCGAACACTGAAGCTTTCTTT. It codes for CASQAANTEAFF.

This clonotype was observed at least ten times. The V call is TRBV20-1, the J call TRBJ1-1; possible D gene TRBD1, 6 bases. Germline lookup yields CDR1 DFQATT and CDR2 SNEGSKA (reference sequence). V was clipped by 4 bases and J by 3 bases, with 15 bases between them. This CDR3 contains 14 residues. Here the CDR3 DNA reads TGCAGTGCTAAAGGGGGGGCGGGGGACACTGAAGCTTTCTTT. Protein: CSAKGGAGDTEAFF.

CDR3 nucleotides: TGTGCCAGCAGCTTGGAGGGGATTTCCTATGGCTACACCTTC. It specifies CASSLEGISYGYTF. V usage is TRBV7-8 and J usage is TRBJ1-2, with a possible D match to TRBD1 (5 bases). V shed 3 bases and J shed 4 bases, with 12 bases lying between them. Germline-derived CDR1 and CDR2 are SGHVS and FQNEAQ. The CDR3 loop spans 14 amino acids.

This clonotype was seen at least ten times. The chain links TRBV6-1 to TRBJ2-1; 10 bases match TRBD2. The CDR3 runs 15 residues. J was trimmed by 4 bases and V by 3 bases; bases with no gene match: 3. Per the germline V gene, CDR1 is MNHNS and CDR2 is SASEGT. CDR3: CASSDGLAAYNEQFF. In DNA, the CDR3 is TGTGCCAGCAGTGATGGACTAGCGGCTTACAATGAGCAGTTCTTC.

The sample holds many counts of this clonotype. The chain carries TRBV29-1 and TRBJ1-2; D is unresolved. The CDR3 loop spans 13 amino acids. The V and J ends lost 0 bases and 2 bases respectively, with 7 bases between them. Germline V CDR1 and CDR2: SQVTM, ANQGSEA. The CDR3 nucleotides read TGCAGCGTTGAAGATCAACAGAACTATGGCTACACCTTC. Protein product: CSVEDQQNYGYTF.